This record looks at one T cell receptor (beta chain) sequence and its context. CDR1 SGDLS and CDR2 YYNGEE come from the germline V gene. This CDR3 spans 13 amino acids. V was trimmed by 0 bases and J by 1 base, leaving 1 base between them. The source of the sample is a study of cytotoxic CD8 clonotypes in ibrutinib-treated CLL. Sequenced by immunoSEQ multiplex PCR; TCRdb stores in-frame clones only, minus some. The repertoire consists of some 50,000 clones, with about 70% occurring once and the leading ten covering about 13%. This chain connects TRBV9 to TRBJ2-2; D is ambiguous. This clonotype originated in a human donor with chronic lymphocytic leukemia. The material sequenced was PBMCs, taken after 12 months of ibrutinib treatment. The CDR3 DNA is TGTGCCAGCAGCGTAGGGAACACCGGGGAGCTGTTTTTT. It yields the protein CASSVGNTGELFF.